This T cell receptor (beta chain) was recorded in a study of cytomegalovirus exposure and HLA in healthy donors. The study's findings and limits: A few of the chains that were CMV-associated were confirmed in vitro to be specific for CMV antigens.

As for this clone: Its antigen remains unidentified.

J gave up 5 bases and V 4 bases, and 7 bases lay outside the gene matches. CDR1 and CDR2 from the germline V gene are SGHNT and YYREEE (reference sequence). CDR3 length: 15 residues. The PCR made use of 60 Vbeta and 13 Jbeta primers. As handled by the study authors: It was a later analysis that counted about 80 million unique TCR beta chains, of which 8.5 million to 12 million were shared. Libraries were prepared by immunoSEQ multiplex PCR; TCRdb keeps only in-frame clonotypes and omits some of them. Clonal size and the V and J genes are those of that table, whereas D and trimming came from the DNA. The sample holds about 200,000 clones, 82% seen once.

The chain links TRBV5-4 to TRBJ2-5, with 11 nucleotides matching TRBD1. Sequenced material: PBMCs. The receptor was derived from a man between 40 and 49 years old in good health and CMV-seropositive. The CDR3 nucleotides are TGTGCCAGCAGCCTAAGGACAGGGGGCTGGGAGACCCAGTACTTC. Translation gives CASSLRTGGWETQYF.